This TCR beta chain was captured by sequencing in a study of blood T cell repertoires in COVID-19. Study overall: There were acute and convalescent COVID-19 samples, and they came from the United States, Italy and Spain. PBMCs, B-cell-depleted T cells, or T cells were the source of the cDNA or gDNA that made up the material.

Study processing details: Reference gene primer amplification in the assay estimated nucleated cell counts. Measured with immunoSEQ multiplex PCR; TCRdb has only the in-frame clones, and not every one. The V and J calls and clone size come from that table; D and trimming were worked out from the DNA. The sample lists 25,000 to 30,000 clones, over 75% occurring once. This CDR3 has 15 amino acids. The ends lost 3 bases at V and 2 bases at J; junction bases unmatched: 1. Looked up from germline, CDR1 is SGHTA and CDR2 is FQGTGA. The sequenced material came from peripheral blood. The genes are TRBV7-3 and TRBJ2-5; 12 nucleotides match TRBD2. The sequence came from a man aged 55 to 70 with acute or convalescent COVID-19. The CDR3 is CASSFLAGGQETQYF. For the CDR3, the DNA is TGTGCCAGCAGCTTCCTAGCGGGAGGGCAAGAGACCCAGTACTTC.